The clone carrying this T cell receptor beta chain appeared a few times. The source of the sample is a study of blood T cell repertoires in COVID-19. Study summary: Collection of acute and convalescent COVID-19 samples took place in the United States, Italy and Spain. Sample material is recorded as cDNA or gDNA derived from T cells, B-cell-depleted T cells, or PBMCs.

Data came from immunoSEQ multiplex PCR; TCRdb stores just in-frame clones and leaves some out. The data hold about 98,000 clones, with about four fifths observed a single time. V lost 4 bases, J lost 0 bases, and 1 base stayed unmatched. The CDR3 has 13 amino acids. The germline V gene encodes CDR1 GTSNPN and CDR2 SVGIG (reference sequence). This clonotype originated in an elderly man with acute or convalescent COVID-19. The specimen sequenced was peripheral blood. The V gene is TRBV30, the J gene TRBJ1-1, with 8 positions matching TRBD1. Written as DNA, the CDR3 is TGTGCCTGGACAGGGGGCCTGAACACTGAAGCTTTCTTT. Translation gives CAWTGGLNTEAFF.